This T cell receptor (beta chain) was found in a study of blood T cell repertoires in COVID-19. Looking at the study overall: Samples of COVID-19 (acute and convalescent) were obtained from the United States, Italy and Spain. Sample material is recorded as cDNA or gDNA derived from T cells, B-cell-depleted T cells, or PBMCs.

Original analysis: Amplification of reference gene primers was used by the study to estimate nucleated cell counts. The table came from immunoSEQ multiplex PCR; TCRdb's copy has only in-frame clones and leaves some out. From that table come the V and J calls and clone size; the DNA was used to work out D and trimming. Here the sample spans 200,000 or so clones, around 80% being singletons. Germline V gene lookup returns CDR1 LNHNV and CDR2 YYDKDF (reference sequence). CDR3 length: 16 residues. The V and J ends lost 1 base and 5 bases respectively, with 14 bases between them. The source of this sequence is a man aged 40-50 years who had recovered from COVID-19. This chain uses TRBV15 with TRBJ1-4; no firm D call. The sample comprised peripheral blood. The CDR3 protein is CATSRASQTLNEKLFF. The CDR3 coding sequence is TGTGCCACCAGCAGAGCTTCACAGACCTTAAATGAAAAACTGTTTTTT. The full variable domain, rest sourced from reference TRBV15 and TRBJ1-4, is DAMVIQNPRYQVTQFGKPVTLSCSQTLNHNVMYWYQQKSSQAPKLLFHYYDKDFNNEADTPDNFQSRRPNTSFCFLDIRSPGLGDTAMYLCATSRASQTLNEKLFFGSGTQLSVL.